These 8 T cell receptor beta chains share one sample of origin, sequenced in a study of molecular identifiers for immune sequencing clone quantification. TCRdb reprocessed the PCR reads via MiXCR and lists one record per CDR3 protein. This table has over 550,000 distinct CDR3 sequences, around 25% appearing once. The sequenced material came from naive CD8+ T cells from blood, with Jurkat cell RNA spiked in. The subset denotes: FACS-sorted CD8+CD4-CCR7+CD45RA+ naive T cells. The receptors stem from a human donor in good health. Some libraries in this study had Jurkat cell RNA spiked in.

V and J are TRBV9 and TRBJ2-2; 11 bases align to TRBD1. Germline lookup yields CDR1 SGDLS and CDR2 YYNGEE. V lost 4 bases, J lost 5 bases, and 16 bases stayed unmatched. This CDR3 region has 19 residues. The CDR3 DNA reads TGTGCCAGCAGCCGAATATATAGGACAGGGGGCATAGGGACCGGGGAGCTGTTTTTT. This translates into CASSRIYRTGGIGTGELFF.

Concerning this clonotype itself: A much larger clone differs from this one at a single base, so this may be a read error. The chain couples TRBV13 to TRBJ2-2; D not resolved. Germline V gives CDR1 PRHDT, CDR2 FYEKMQ (reference sequence). The CDR3 is made up of 13 amino acids. The CDR3: CASGLQNIGELFF. In DNA, the CDR3 is TGTGCCAGCGGGTTACAGAACATCGGGGAGCTGTTTTTT.

The chain couples TRBV9 to TRBJ2-3; TRBD2 aligns across 8 bases. The germline gives CDR1 SGDLS, CDR2 YYNGEE. The CDR3 consists of 16 residues. With V trimmed by 0 bases and J by 6 bases, 9 bases remained unmatched. In DNA form, the CDR3 reads TGTGCCAGCAGCGTAGTTACGGGAGGGCCCCAGGATACGCAGTATTTT. Its protein is CASSVVTGGPQDTQYF. Supplemented by reference TRBV9 and TRBJ2-3, the full variable domain reads DSGVTQTPKHLITATGQRVTLRCSPRSGDLSVYWYQQSLDQGLQFLIQYYNGEERAKGNILERFSAQQFPDLHSELNLSSLELGDSALYFCASSVVTGGPQDTQYFGPGTRLTVL.

The chain carries TRBV19 and TRBJ2-7; D may be TRBD1 (5 bases). The V end was cut by 1 base, the J end by 3 bases, with 13 bases between. This CDR3 contains 15 residues. The germline CDR1 and CDR2 sequences are LNHDA and SQIVND (reference sequence). The CDR3 loop reads CASSIAGPSFYEQYF. For the CDR3, the DNA is TGTGCCAGTAGTATAGCAGGGCCGAGTTTCTACGAGCAGTACTTC.

This clonotype turned up a few times. The chain couples TRBV28 to TRBJ2-1; the D gene is possibly TRBD1 (5 bases). Looked up from germline, CDR1 is MDHEN and CDR2 is SYDVKM. V shed 2 bases and J shed 7 bases, with 15 bases lying between them. This CDR3 has 15 amino acids. The CDR3 region has the DNA TGTGCCAGCAGTTTAGATAGGGGCTATCGGAATGAGCAGTTCTTC. Translating gives CASSLDRGYRNEQFF.

This clonotype has just one count. This CDR3 fails to terminate in the conserved phenylalanine or tryptophan, so it likely reflects a read error. CDR3 nucleotide sequence: TGTGCCAGCACGTGGAGGTCTTCTGAAGCTTTCCTT. Its protein is CASTWRSSEAFL. The chain uses TRBV6-6 and TRBJ1-1; D uncertain. CDR3 length: 12 residues. Trimming took 7 bases from V and 6 from J, leaving 12 bases between them. Germline-derived CDR1 and CDR2 are MNHNY and SVGAGI (reference sequence).

This clonotype was detected only a few times. V gene TRBV27 combines with J gene TRBJ1-1, with D perhaps TRBD1 (5 bases). The CDR3 consists of 14 residues. Germline V gene sequence: CDR1 MNHEY, CDR2 SMNVEV (reference sequence). V lost 4 bases and J 2 bases, leaving 11 bases between the germline ends. The CDR3 sequence: CASSSPGTNTEAFF. The CDR3 DNA sequence: TGTGCCAGCAGTTCACCCGGGACTAACACTGAAGCTTTCTTT.

This clonotype was detected only a few times. The gene calls are TRBV20-1 and TRBJ2-7, with D unresolved. In germline, CDR1 is DFQATT, CDR2 SNEGSKA (reference sequence). V was clipped by 3 bases and J by 5 bases, with 17 bases between them. The CDR3 contains 14 residues. The CDR3 protein is CSARHEMAVDEQYF. CDR3 nucleotides: TGCAGTGCTAGGCATGAGATGGCGGTTGACGAGCAGTACTTC.